The entry that follows covers one T cell receptor beta chain sequence. Its antigen is undetermined. The CDR3 runs to 14 residues. Germline V lookup: CDR1 SGHNT, CDR2 YENEEA. Trimming removed 0 bases at V and 8 bases at J, with 11 bases between. TCRdb keeps only in-frame clones here, not all; method: immunoSEQ multiplex PCR. The table records about 450,000 clones, approximately 89% of them present only once. These data come from a study of Ad26.COV2.S vaccination and SARS-CoV-2 variants. Turning to the study itself: Ad26.COV2.S, an intramuscular injection, was given once or twice 56 days apart. Study results and limitations: Vaccine and placebo groups showed comparable non-spike TCR breadth.

The treatment was: some 20 received Ad26.COV2.S at low or high dose, single or two shots; about 5 received placebo; per-sample allocation not given. Samples came from day 63 after the first vaccine or placebo injection. An adult aged 18-55 years in Boston served as the donor. The clonotype comes from a person between 18 and 60 years old who received the Ad26.COV2.S COVID-19 vaccine or a placebo. The rearrangement uses TRBV11-3 and TRBJ2-1; D may be TRBD1 or TRBD2 (6 bases each). The sample in question was peripheral blood, obtained in a trial of Ad26.COV2.S vaccine versus placebo. Here the CDR3 reads CASSLDRGEDEQFF. The CDR3 nucleotides are TGTGCCAGCAGCTTAGATAGGGGGGAGGATGAGCAGTTCTTC.